A single sample gave rise to the 2 T cell receptor beta chains below, sequenced in a study of vaccination and CD4 T cells after COVID-19. Cultured CD4+ T-cell DNA underwent Oncomine TCR Beta short-read sequencing. TCRdb reanalysed the PCR reads using MiXCR and keeps one entry per CDR3 protein. The data contain some 6,900 distinct CDR3 sequences, around half of them singletons. The treatment is: roughly ten-day PBMC culture with coronavirus spike peptide pools or control peptides (ViraFEST assay). Collection of the unexposed donor's CD4+ T cells took place before the COVID-19 pandemic (2011-2018). Their recognized antigens are unknown. The sample comprised CD4+ T cells from blood, cultured in vitro. The receptor source for this set is a human donor in good health.

The V gene is TRBV7-2, the J gene TRBJ1-1, with TRBD1 as a possible D gene (6 bases). The CDR3 totals 14 residues. Germline V gene sequence: CDR1 SGHTA, CDR2 FQGNSA. The germline V and J ends were trimmed by 2 bases and 5 bases, with 12 bases remaining between them. CDR3 sequence: CASSLLQGSTEAFF. The CDR3 DNA is TGTGCCAGCAGCTTACTACAGGGCTCTACTGAAGCTTTCTTT.

The rearrangement joins TRBV21-1 to TRBJ1-4. TRBV21-1 is flagged as a pseudogene. This CDR3 spans 13 amino acids. Written as DNA, the CDR3 is TGTGCCAGCAATATATTCTGGAAAGAAGAACTGTTTTTT. Translated, it gives CASNIFWKEELFF.